This T cell receptor (beta chain) was sequenced during a study of blood T cells in healthy people across ages. This clonotype turned up a few times. Through a sample-barcoded 5' primer and a J-beta primer mix, a second PCR was run for roughly 6 to 11 cycles. TCRdb redid the calling of the 5' RACE reads with MiXCR, one entry per CDR3 protein. Among roughly 2 million distinct CDR3 sequences, roughly 52% were seen once, and the ten largest hold over 2%. V lost 4 bases and J 5 bases, leaving 9 bases between the germline ends. This CDR3 is built from 13 residues. Germline CDR1 is MNHEY and CDR2 is SMNVEV (reference sequence).

The chain links TRBV27 to TRBJ2-1, with D possibly TRBD1 on 5 matching bases. Sequencing used blood. This clonotype originated in a woman in her thirties or forties in good health. The CDR3 DNA reads TGTGCCAGCAGTTGGGGCGGAAACAATGAGCAGTTCTTC. Protein: CASSWGGNNEQFF.